This is a list of T cell receptor beta chains from one sample in a study of blood T cell repertoires in COVID-19. Assay: immunoSEQ multiplex PCR; the TCRdb copy retains only in-frame clones and omits some. The table has about 120,000 clones, around nine tenths seen once; the top ten hold approximately 2.3%. The specimen sequenced was peripheral blood. These receptors came from a woman between 50 and 59 years old with acute or convalescent COVID-19. CDR3s include the opening cysteine and the closing phenylalanine or tryptophan. A D gene is named only where the DNA matches it firmly. Some rows have no size entry. The others give once, few or many, or a class for an expanded clone.

TGTGCCAGCAGCACAGAGAACACTGAAGCTTTCTTT,CASSTENTEAFF,TRBJ1-1,12,.,TRBV21-1,.
TGTGCCAGCAGCGGACCCCAGGGGTCCCAAGAGACCCAGTACTTC,CASSGPQGSQETQYF,TRBJ2-5,15,.,TRBV5-4,.
TGTGCCAGCAGTTATACCAGGGGGCGCGTCGGGGAGCTGTTTTTT,CASSYTRGRVGELFF,TRBJ2-2,15,.,TRBV6-2/TRBV6-3,TRBD1
TGTGCCAGCAGCACCCGGGACAGGCTTCCCTATGGCTACACCTTC,CASSTRDRLPYGYTF,TRBJ1-2,15,.,TRBV5-6,TRBD1
TGTGCCAGCAGTTACTCCGCGTCTGGAAACACCATATATTTT,CASSYSASGNTIYF,TRBJ1-3,14,.,TRBV6-5,.
TGTGCCAGCAGCTTAGCGGCGTCAGCGGGGGGGTCAGAGACCCAGTACTTC,CASSLAASAGGSETQYF,TRBJ2-5,17,.,TRBV7-6,TRBD2
TGTGCCAGCACTGGGGCAAACTCCTACGAGCAGTACTTC,CASTGANSYEQYF,TRBJ2-7,13,.,TRBV12-3/TRBV12-4,.
TGTGCCAGTAGTATCCAGGACAGTTCCTACAATGAGCAGTTCTTC,CASSIQDSSYNEQFF,TRBJ2-1,15,.,TRBV19,.
TGTGCCAGCAGCTTAGCGCCGGGACAGACCTACGAGCAGTACTTC,CASSLAPGQTYEQYF,TRBJ2-7,15,.,TRBV7-9,TRBD1
TGCAGTGCTAGTAACAGGGGGCGCGAAGCTTTCTTT,CSASNRGREAFF,TRBJ1-1,12,.,TRBV20-1,TRBD1
TGTGCCAGCAGCCCCACGGGCCTACTAGATTATATTGAGACCCAGTACTTC,CASSPTGLLDYIETQYF,TRBJ2-5,17,.,TRBV7-2,.
TGTGCCACCAGTGAAACAGGGGACCTCTCCTATGGCTACACCTTC,CATSETGDLSYGYTF,TRBJ1-2,15,.,TRBV24-1,TRBD1
TGTGCCACCAGTGACCCCGGACAGGTCACAGATACGCAGTATTTT,CATSDPGQVTDTQYF,TRBJ2-3,15,.,TRBV24-1,TRBD1
TGCAGCGTGCACACTAGCGGCAGATACAATGAGCAGTTCTTC,CSVHTSGRYNEQFF,TRBJ2-1,14,few,TRBV29-1,TRBD2
TGTGCCAGCACGCAGACAGGGGGGGATCAGCCCCAGCATTTT,CASTQTGGDQPQHF,TRBJ1-5,14,.,TRBV6-5,TRBD1
TGCGCCAGCAGCTTGGCCGGGACTGCGAACACTGAAGCTTTCTTT,CASSLAGTANTEAFF,TRBJ1-1,15,.,TRBV5-1,.
TGTGCCAGCGCGGGGTCCCATCAGCCCCAGCATTTT,CASAGSHQPQHF,TRBJ1-5,12,.,TRBV2,.
TGTGCCAGCAGTTCGTGGGGTAGCGGATACAATGAGCAGTTCTTC,CASSSWGSGYNEQFF,TRBJ2-1,15,.,TRBV6-5,.
TGTGCCAGCAGCCCCTGGCAGGGGGTAAAGGATCAGCCCCAGCATTTT,CASSPWQGVKDQPQHF,TRBJ1-5,16,.,TRBV7-8,TRBD1
TGTGCCAGCACCCCGGGGGGCCGCTACAATGAGCAGTTCTTC,CASTPGGRYNEQFF,TRBJ2-1,14,.,TRBV27,.
TGCGCCAGCAGCCAAGAAGGCGGGGCGGAGGCTTTCTTT,CASSQEGGAEAFF,TRBJ1-1,13,.,TRBV4-3,.
TGTGCCAGTAGTATACAGGCTGTGAACACTGAAGCTTTCTTT,CASSIQAVNTEAFF,TRBJ1-1,14,.,TRBV19,.
TGTGCCAGCAGTCGGACTCCGGGCGAGCAGTACTTC,CASSRTPGEQYF,TRBJ2-7,12,.,TRBV25-1,.
TGTGCCAGCACCCCGGGGTACTCTGGAAACACCATATATTTT,CASTPGYSGNTIYF,TRBJ1-3,14,.,TRBV6-5,.
TGTGCCAGCAGTTTATCGAGGGATGGGGTTTTAGAAGCTTTCTTT,CASSLSRDGVLEAFF,TRBJ1-1,15,.,TRBV27,.
TGTGCCACCAGTGGGACTAGCGGAGGATCAGATACGCAGTATTTT,CATSGTSGGSDTQYF,TRBJ2-3,15,.,TRBV24-1,TRBD2
TGTGCCAGTAGTGTGACAGGGAAAATCGCGGGCTCCTACAATGAGCAGTTCTTC,CASSVTGKIAGSYNEQFF,TRBJ2-1,18,once,TRBV19,TRBD1
TGTGCCAGTAGTATAGATATGGGGAGGAACTATGGCTACACCTTC,CASSIDMGRNYGYTF,TRBJ1-2,15,.,TRBV19,.
TGTGCCAGTAGTGCCCAGGGTACGGGGGAGGCTTTCTTT,CASSAQGTGEAFF,TRBJ1-1,13,.,TRBV19,.
TGTGCCAGCAGTCTCCGGACTAGCTCCTACGAGCAGTACTTC,CASSLRTSSYEQYF,TRBJ2-7,14,.,TRBV27,TRBD2
TGTGCCAGCAGCCGGACAGGGTTAGGTTCACCCCTCCACTTT,CASSRTGLGSPLHF,TRBJ1-6,14,few,TRBV7-3,TRBD1
TGTGCCAGTAGTATAGGACTAGCGGGGACTTTCATTGAGCAGTTCTTC,CASSIGLAGTFIEQFF,TRBJ2-1,16,.,TRBV19,TRBD2
TGTGCCCGTCAGGGGGCGCGGGGCACCGGGGAGCTGTTTTTT,CARQGARGTGELFF,TRBJ2-2,14,.,TRBV2,TRBD1
TGTGCCAGTAGTGCCGGGACAGGGACCAGCGAGCAGTACTTC,CASSAGTGTSEQYF,TRBJ2-7,14,.,TRBV19,TRBD1
TGTGCCAGTAGTAAAGGGGCTGGAAACACCATATATTTT,CASSKGAGNTIYF,TRBJ1-3,13,.,TRBV19,.
TGTGCCAGCAGTAAGGGCGCGGGAGTATCGAATGAGCAGTTCTTC,CASSKGAGVSNEQFF,TRBJ2-1,15,.,TRBV11-3,TRBD2
TGCGCCAGCAGTCATGGGCAGGGGGCAGGCGAGCAGTACTTC,CASSHGQGAGEQYF,TRBJ2-7,14,.,TRBV23-1,TRBD1
TGTGCCAGCAGCCCCGCGGGCCGGACGGGAGATACGCAGTATTTT,CASSPAGRTGDTQYF,TRBJ2-3,15,.,TRBV5-5,.
TGTGCCAGCAGCCCTTTCGGGATTATGAGCTCTGGGGCCAACGTCCTGACTTTC,CASSPFGIMSSGANVLTF,TRBJ2-6,18,.,TRBV7-6,.
TGTGCCACCAGCGGGAGACGAAACAATGAGCAGTTCTTC,CATSGRRNNEQFF,TRBJ2-1,13,.,TRBV24-1,.
TGTGCCAGCAGCTTAATGGTAGCGGGGATTCTAGGTGAGCAGTTCTTC,CASSLMVAGILGEQFF,TRBJ2-1,16,.,TRBV5-4,TRBD2
TGTGCCAGCAGTGCACTAGCGGGGGGTTCCTACAATGAGCAGTTCTTC,CASSALAGGSYNEQFF,TRBJ2-1,16,.,TRBV6-1,TRBD2
TGTGCCAGTAGTATAGGTCCAGCGGAGGCATACAATGAGCAGTTCTTC,CASSIGPAEAYNEQFF,TRBJ2-1,16,once,TRBV19,.
TGTGCCATCAGGGGGACAGACAATTCTGAAGCTTTCTTT,CAIRGTDNSEAFF,TRBJ1-1,13,few,TRBV10-3,TRBD1